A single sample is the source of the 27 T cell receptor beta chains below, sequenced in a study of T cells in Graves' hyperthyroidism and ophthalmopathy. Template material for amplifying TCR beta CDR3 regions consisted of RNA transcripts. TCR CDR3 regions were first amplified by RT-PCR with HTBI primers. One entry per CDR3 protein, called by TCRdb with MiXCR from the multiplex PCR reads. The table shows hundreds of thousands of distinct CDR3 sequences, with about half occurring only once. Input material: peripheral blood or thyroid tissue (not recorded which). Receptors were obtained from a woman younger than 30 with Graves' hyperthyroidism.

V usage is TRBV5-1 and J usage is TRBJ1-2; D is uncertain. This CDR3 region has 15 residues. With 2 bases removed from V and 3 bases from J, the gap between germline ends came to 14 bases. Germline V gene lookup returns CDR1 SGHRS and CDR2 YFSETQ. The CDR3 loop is CASSFRDTTYYGYTF. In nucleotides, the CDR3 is TGCGCCAGCAGCTTTCGAGACACCACGTACTATGGCTACACCTTC.

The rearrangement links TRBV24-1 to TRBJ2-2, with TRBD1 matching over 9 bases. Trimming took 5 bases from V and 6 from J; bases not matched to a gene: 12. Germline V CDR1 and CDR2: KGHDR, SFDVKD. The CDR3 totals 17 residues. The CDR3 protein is CATSAQTPDRGAGELFF. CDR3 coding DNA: TGTGCCACCAGTGCCCAAACGCCGGACAGGGGCGCCGGGGAGCTGTTTTTT.

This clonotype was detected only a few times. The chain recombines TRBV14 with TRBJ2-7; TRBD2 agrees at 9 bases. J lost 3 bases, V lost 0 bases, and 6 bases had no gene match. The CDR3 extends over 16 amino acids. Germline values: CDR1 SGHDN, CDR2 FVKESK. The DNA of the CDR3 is TGTGCCAGCAGCCAAGAAAGGCTAGCGGGGATCTACGAGCAGTACTTC. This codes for CASSQERLAGIYEQYF.

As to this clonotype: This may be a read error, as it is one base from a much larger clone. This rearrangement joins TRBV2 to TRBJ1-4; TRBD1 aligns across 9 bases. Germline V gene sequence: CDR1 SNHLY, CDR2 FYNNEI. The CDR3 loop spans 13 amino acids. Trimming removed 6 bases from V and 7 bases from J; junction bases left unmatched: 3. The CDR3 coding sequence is TGTGCCAGCAGCGCGGACAGGGGTGAAAAACTGTTTTTT. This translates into CASSADRGEKLFF. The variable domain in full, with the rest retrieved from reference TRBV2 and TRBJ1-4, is EPEVTQTPSHQVTQMGQEVILRCVPISNHLYFYWYRQILGQKVEFLVSFYNNEISEKSEIFDDQFSVERPDGSNFTLKIRSTKLEDSAMYFCASSADRGEKLFFGSGTQLSVL.

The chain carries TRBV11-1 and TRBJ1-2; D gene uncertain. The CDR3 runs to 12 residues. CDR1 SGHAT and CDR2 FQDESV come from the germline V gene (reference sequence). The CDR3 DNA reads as TGTTCCCTCCGACCGGGAGATTATGGCTACACCTTC. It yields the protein CSLRPGDYGYTF.

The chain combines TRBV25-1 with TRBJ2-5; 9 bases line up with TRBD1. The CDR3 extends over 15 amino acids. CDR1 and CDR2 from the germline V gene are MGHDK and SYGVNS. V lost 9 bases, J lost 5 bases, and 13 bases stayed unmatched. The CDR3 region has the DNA TGTGCCAGTACCCGGGGACAGGGAGGCTTCGAGACCCAGTACTTC. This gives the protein CASTRGQGGFETQYF.

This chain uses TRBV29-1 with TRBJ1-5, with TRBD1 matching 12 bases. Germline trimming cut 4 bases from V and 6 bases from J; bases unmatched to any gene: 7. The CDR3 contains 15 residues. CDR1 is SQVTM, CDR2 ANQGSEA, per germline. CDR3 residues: CSVAIRDRGPQPQHF. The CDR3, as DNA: TGCAGCGTTGCCATCCGGGACAGGGGGCCTCAGCCCCAGCATTTT.

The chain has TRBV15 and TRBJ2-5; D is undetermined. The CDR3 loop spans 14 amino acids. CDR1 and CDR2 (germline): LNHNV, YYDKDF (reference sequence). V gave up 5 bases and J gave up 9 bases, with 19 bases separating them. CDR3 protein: CATSGRVEYQPQYF. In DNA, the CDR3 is TGTGCCACCAGCGGACGGGTGGAATATCAGCCCCAGTACTTC.

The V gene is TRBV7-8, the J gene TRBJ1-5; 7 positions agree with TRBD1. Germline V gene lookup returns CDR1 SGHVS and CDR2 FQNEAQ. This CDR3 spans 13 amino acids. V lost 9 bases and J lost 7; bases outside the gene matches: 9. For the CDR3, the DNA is TGTGCCAGTAGTATAACAGGGGCCCAGCCCCAGCATTTT. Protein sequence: CASSITGAQPQHF.

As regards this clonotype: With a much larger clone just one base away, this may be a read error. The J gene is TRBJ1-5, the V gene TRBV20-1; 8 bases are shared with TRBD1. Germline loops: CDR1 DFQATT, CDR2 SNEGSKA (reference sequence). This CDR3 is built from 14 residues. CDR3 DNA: TGCAGTGCTAGAAGACAGGGGCTCAGTCAGCCCCGGCATTTT. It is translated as CSARRQGLSQPRHF.

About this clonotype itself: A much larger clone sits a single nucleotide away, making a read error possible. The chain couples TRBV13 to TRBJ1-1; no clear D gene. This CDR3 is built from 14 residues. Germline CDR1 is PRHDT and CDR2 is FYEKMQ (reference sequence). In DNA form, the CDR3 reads TGCGCCAGCAGCGCCCTCCGGACGAACACTGAAGCTTTCTTT. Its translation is CASSALRTNTEAFF.

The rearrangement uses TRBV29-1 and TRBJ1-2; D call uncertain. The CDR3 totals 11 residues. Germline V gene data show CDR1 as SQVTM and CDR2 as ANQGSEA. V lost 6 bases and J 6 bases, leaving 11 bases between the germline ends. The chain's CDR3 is CSVRENNGYTF. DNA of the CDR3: TGCAGCGTGAGGGAAAACAATGGCTACACCTTC.

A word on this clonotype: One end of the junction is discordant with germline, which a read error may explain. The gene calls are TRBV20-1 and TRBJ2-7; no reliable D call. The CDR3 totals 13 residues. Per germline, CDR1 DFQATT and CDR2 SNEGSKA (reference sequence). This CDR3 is CSAPTESSYGQYF. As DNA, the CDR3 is TGCAGTGCTCCGACTGAGAGCTCCTACGGGCAGTACTTC.

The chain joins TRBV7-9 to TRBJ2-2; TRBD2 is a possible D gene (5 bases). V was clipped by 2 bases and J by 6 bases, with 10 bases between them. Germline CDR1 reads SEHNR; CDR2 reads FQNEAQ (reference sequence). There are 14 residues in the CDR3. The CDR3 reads CASSLKLVSGELFF. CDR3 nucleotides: TGTGCCAGCAGCTTAAAACTAGTCTCCGGGGAGCTGTTTTTT. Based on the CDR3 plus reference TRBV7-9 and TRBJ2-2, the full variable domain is DTGVSQNPRHKITKRGQNVTFRCDPISEHNRLYWYRQTLGQGPEFLTYFQNEAQLEKSRLLSDRFSAERPKGSFSTLEIQRTEQGDSAMYLCASSLKLVSGELFFGEGSRLTVL.

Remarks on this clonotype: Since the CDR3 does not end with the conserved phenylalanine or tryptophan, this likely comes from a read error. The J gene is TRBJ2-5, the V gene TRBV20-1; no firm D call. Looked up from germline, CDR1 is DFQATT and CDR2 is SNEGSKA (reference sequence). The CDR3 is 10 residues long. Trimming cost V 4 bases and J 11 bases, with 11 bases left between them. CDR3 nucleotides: TGCAGTGCTACCACCGGGCTACAGTACTAC. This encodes CSATTGLQYY.

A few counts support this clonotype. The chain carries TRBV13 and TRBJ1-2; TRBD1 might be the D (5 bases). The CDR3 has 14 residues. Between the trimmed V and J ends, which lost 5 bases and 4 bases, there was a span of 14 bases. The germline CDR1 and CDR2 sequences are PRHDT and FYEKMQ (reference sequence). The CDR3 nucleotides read TGTGCCAGCAGCCCCCCTTGGGGGGGCTATGGCTACACCTTC. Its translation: CASSPPWGGYGYTF.

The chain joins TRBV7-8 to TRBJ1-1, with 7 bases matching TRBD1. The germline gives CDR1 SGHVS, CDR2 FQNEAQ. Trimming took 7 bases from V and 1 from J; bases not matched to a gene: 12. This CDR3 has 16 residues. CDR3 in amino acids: CASNGQVSFGNTEAFF. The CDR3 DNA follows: TGTGCCAGCAACGGACAGGTATCATTTGGGAACACTGAAGCTTTCTTT. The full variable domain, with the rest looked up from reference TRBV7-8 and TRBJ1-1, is GAGVSQSPRYKVAKRGQDVALRCDPISGHVSLFWYQQALGQGPEFLTYFQNEAQLDKSGLPSDRFFAERPEGSVSTLKIQRTQQEDSAVYLCASNGQVSFGNTEAFFGQGTRLTVV.

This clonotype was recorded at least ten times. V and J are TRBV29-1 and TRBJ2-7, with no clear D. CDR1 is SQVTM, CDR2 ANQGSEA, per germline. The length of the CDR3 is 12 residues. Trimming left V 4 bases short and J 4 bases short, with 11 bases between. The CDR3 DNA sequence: TGCAGCGTTGGGGTGTGGGGATACGAGCAGTACTTC. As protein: CSVGVWGYEQYF.

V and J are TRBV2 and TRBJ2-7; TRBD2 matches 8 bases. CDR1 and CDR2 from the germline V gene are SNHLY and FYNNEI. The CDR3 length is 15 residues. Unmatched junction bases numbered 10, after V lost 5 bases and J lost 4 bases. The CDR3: CASSPRTSLNYEQYF. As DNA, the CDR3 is TGTGCCAGCAGTCCTAGGACTAGCCTCAATTACGAGCAGTACTTC.

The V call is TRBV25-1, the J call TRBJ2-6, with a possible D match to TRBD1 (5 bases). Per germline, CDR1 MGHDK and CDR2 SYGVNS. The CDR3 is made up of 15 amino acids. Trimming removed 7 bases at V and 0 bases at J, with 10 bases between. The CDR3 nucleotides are TGTGCCAGCAAGGAACAGGACTCTGGGGCCAACGTCCTGACTTTC. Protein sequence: CASKEQDSGANVLTF.

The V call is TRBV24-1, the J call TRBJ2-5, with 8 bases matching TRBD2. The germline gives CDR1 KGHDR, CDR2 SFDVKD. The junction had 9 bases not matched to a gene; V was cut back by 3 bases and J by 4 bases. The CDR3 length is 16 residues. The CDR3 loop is CATSDPERETGETQYF. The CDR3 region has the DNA TGTGCCACCAGTGATCCCGAGCGGGAGACGGGAGAGACCCAGTACTTC.

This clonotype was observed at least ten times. Here the CDR3 reads CSARDSLSSYEQYF. The CDR3 DNA sequence: TGCAGTGCTCGGGACAGCCTGAGCTCCTACGAGCAGTACTTC. V usage is TRBV20-1 and J usage is TRBJ2-7, with TRBD1 matching over 7 bases. Germline loops: CDR1 DFQATT, CDR2 SNEGSKA (reference sequence). The J segment lost 0 bases and the V segment lost 5 bases, leaving 7 bases of the junction unmatched. The CDR3 spans 14 residues.

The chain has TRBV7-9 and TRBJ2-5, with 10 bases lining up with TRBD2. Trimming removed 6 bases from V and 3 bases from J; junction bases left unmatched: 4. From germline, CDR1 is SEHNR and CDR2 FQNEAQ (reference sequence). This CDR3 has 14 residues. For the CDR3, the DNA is TGTGCCAGCAGGGGGCTAGCGGGAGAAGAGACCCAGTACTTC. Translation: CASRGLAGEETQYF.

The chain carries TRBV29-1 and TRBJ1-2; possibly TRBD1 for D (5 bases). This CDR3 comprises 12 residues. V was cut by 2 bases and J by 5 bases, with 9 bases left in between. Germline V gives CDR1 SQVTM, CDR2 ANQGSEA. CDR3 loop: CSVERGLYGYTF. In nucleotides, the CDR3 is TGCAGCGTTGAAAGGGGACTTTATGGCTACACCTTC.

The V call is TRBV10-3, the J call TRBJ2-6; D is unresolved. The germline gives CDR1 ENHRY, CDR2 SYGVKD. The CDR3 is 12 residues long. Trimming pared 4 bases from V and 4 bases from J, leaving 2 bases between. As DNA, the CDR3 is TGTGCCATCAGTGTGGGGGCCAACGTCCTGACTTTC. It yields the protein CAISVGANVLTF.

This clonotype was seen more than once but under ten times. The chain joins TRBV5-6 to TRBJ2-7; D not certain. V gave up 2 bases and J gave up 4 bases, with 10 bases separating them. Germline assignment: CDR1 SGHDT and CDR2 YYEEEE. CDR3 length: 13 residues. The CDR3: CASSLSLGYEQYF. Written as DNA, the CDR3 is TGTGCCAGCAGCTTATCTTTGGGGTACGAGCAGTACTTC.

In DNA form, the CDR3 reads TGTGCCAGCAGCCGAGACCACGAGCAGTACTTC. This encodes CASSRDHEQYF. The chain is built from TRBV7-3 and TRBJ2-7; D is unresolved. The germline V gene has CDR1 SGHTA and CDR2 FQGTGA. This CDR3 spans 11 amino acids. V was trimmed by 5 bases and J by 5 bases, leaving 7 bases between them.